The 12 T cell receptor beta chains below all came from one sample that was sequenced in a study of shared clonotypes between healthy human individuals. Libraries were prepared by immunoSEQ multiplex PCR; TCRdb keeps only in-frame clonotypes and omits some of them. Here the sample spans about 520,000 clones, roughly 80% being singletons. The specimen sequenced was PBMCs. The receptors derive from a woman aged 40 to 50 in good health. Some clones in this sample may be carry-over from other donors' samples.

The rearrangement joins TRBV6-6 to TRBJ2-3; unclear D gene. The V end lost 6 bases, the J end lost 4 bases, and 20 bases lay between the germline ends. CDR1 is MNHNY and CDR2 is SVGAGI in the germline V gene (reference sequence). CDR3 length equals 16 residues. This CDR3 reads CASSSYWPGGADTQYF. The CDR3 DNA follows: TGTGCCAGCAGCTCCTACTGGCCCGGTGGTGCAGATACGCAGTATTTT.

This chain links TRBV4-3 with TRBJ2-3; D is uncertain. Germline-derived CDR1 and CDR2 are LGHNA and YSLEER. V lost 0 bases and J lost 6, with 13 bases in between. This CDR3 spans 15 amino acids. CDR3 loop: CASSQDRPGRDTQYF. DNA of the CDR3: TGCGCCAGCAGCCAAGATCGTCCCGGAAGGGATACGCAGTATTTT.

V and J are TRBV28 and TRBJ2-5, with a possible D match to TRBD1 (5 bases). The CDR3 sequence is 16 residues long. In germline, CDR1 is MDHEN, CDR2 SYDVKM. Trimming cost V 3 bases and J 0 bases, with 14 bases left between them. The CDR3 reads CASSLSGLQYQETQYF. CDR3 DNA sequence: TGTGCCAGCAGTTTGTCAGGGCTCCAGTACCAAGAGACCCAGTACTTC. The full variable domain, with the rest looked up from reference TRBV28 and TRBJ2-5, is DVKVTQSSRYLVKRTGEKVFLECVQDMDHENMFWYRQDPGLGLRLIYFSYDVKMKEKGDIPEGYSVSREKKERFSLILESASTNQTSMYLCASSLSGLQYQETQYFGPGTRLLVL.

This chain connects TRBV28 to TRBJ2-5; maybe TRBD1 (5 bases). CDR1 and CDR2 from the germline V gene are MDHEN and SYDVKM. The V end was cut by 7 bases, the J end by 2 bases, with 14 bases between. The CDR3 extends over 14 amino acids. The CDR3 DNA follows: TGTGCCAGCAAGGGGTACCCCAGTCAAGAGACCCAGTACTTC. It yields the protein CASKGYPSQETQYF.

The chain combines TRBV19 with TRBJ2-1; 9 bases agree with TRBD2. The length of the CDR3 is 13 residues. The germline V gene has CDR1 LNHDA and CDR2 SQIVND (reference sequence). The V and J ends lost 6 bases and 5 bases, in that order; junction bases with no gene match: 2. The CDR3 here is CASRVAGDNEQFF. CDR3 sequence (DNA): TGTGCCAGTAGGGTAGCGGGGGACAATGAGCAGTTCTTC.

Of note for this clone: The junction departs from germline at one end; a sequencing error may be responsible. The gene calls are TRBV25-1 and TRBJ2-7, with D unresolved. Germline assignment: CDR1 MGHDK and CDR2 SYGVNS. CDR3 size: 12 residues. The CDR3: CVSSVHSYEQYF. The CDR3 DNA reads as TGTGTCAGCAGTGTTCATTCCTACGAGCAGTACTTC.

V usage is TRBV6-5 and J usage is TRBJ2-7; perhaps TRBD2 as D (5 bases). The V gene lost 8 bases and the J gene lost 3 bases, with 14 bases spanning the gap. This CDR3 spans 13 amino acids. Germline CDR1 reads MNHEY; CDR2 reads SVGAGI. The CDR3 protein is CASGRGRHYEQYF. CDR3 in DNA: TGTGCCAGCGGCCGAGGGCGGCACTACGAGCAGTACTTC.

This clone was detected a few times. In DNA, the CDR3 is TGTGCCTGGAGTCTGGAGACAGATACGCAGTATTTT. This codes for CAWSLETDTQYF. The rearrangement links TRBV30 to TRBJ2-3; D not certain. Trimming took 2 bases from V and 3 from J, leaving 6 bases between them. The CDR3 spans 12 residues. The V gene's germline CDR1 is GTSNPN and CDR2 SVGIG (reference sequence).

The V gene is TRBV28, the J gene TRBJ2-7, with D perhaps TRBD1 (5 bases). The V end was cut by 6 bases, the J end by 7 bases, with 16 bases between. This CDR3 comprises 13 residues. Germline assignment: CDR1 MDHEN and CDR2 SYDVKM. This CDR3 reads CASSPRAVGEQYF. The CDR3 DNA sequence: TGTGCCAGCAGCCCCAGGGCAGTTGGAGAGCAGTACTTC.

The J gene is TRBJ2-1, the V gene TRBV7-3; TRBD2 matches 8 bases. The CDR3 is made up of 15 amino acids. V lost 5 bases and J lost 9; bases outside the gene matches: 12. Germline lookup yields CDR1 SGHTA and CDR2 FQGTGA. CDR3 protein: CASSLTGLGSGEQFF. The CDR3 DNA sequence: TGTGCCAGCAGCCTCACGGGACTAGGCAGCGGTGAGCAGTTCTTC.

The CDR3 DNA is TGTGCCAGCAGTGTCGTGGCGAGGGGAGAGTACTACGAGCAGTACTTC. Residues: CASSVVARGEYYEQYF. This chain joins TRBV6-1 and TRBJ2-7; D tentatively reads TRBD1 or TRBD2 (5 bases each). The V end was cut by 4 bases, the J end by 3 bases, with 19 bases between. Germline-derived CDR1 and CDR2 are MNHNS and SASEGT. This CDR3 contains 16 residues.

This clone was counted a few times. The rearrangement links TRBV25-1 to TRBJ2-5; maybe TRBD2 (7 bases). CDR1 is MGHDK, CDR2 SYGVNS, per germline. V lost 1 base and J lost 4, with 16 bases in between. The CDR3 length is 16 residues. The CDR3 sequence: CASSEWGGHRGETQYF. Here the CDR3 DNA reads TGTGCCAGCAGTGAATGGGGGGGACATCGGGGAGAGACCCAGTACTTC.